This TCR beta chain was recorded in a study of T-cell memory formation after mild COVID-19. About the research overall: Largely donor-specific TCR clusters were found.

The ends lost 5 bases at V and 6 bases at J; junction bases unmatched: 9. CDR1 and CDR2 from the germline V gene are SEHNR and FQNEAQ (reference sequence). CDR3 length equals 14 residues. To note about this clonotype: As yet, its antigen is unknown.

TCRdb reanalysed the 5' RACE reads using MiXCR and keeps one entry per CDR3 protein. Among 400,000 to 450,000 distinct CDR3 sequences, around 17% were seen once, and the ten largest hold 20% to 25%. Regarding the study as a whole: From day 15 to 85, contracting clones were balanced between CD4 and CD8, whereas later expanders leaned toward CD4+. Shrinking CD4+ clones resided mostly in CM and EM, and CD8+ ones in EMRA. The pre-infection memory compartment contained some responding clones, suggesting cross-reactive memory joined.

This clonotype was sampled from a man between 18 and 29 years old who had mild COVID-19 (a few samples of this study predate the infection). Cell type and time point are not known. This chain connects TRBV7-9 to TRBJ1-2, with 7 bases fitting TRBD1. The specimen sequenced was PBMCs or a T cell subset sorted from them (not recorded which). CDR3 region: CASSLTGAGNGYTF. Written as DNA, the CDR3 is TGTGCCAGCAGCCTCACAGGGGCGGGAAATGGCTACACCTTC.